This T cell receptor beta chain was captured in a study of T cell repertoires in aging, cancer and after chemotherapy. Study-level background: The full dataset contained some 8.7 million TCR reads. General study points: No conclusions about immunological memory after chemotherapy can be drawn from the repertoire data.

Rearranged V-D-J TRB sequences were amplified with a mixed TRB-A/B primer pool. TCRdb reprocessed the multiplex PCR reads via MiXCR and lists one record per CDR3 protein. The sample holds 7,300 or so distinct CDR3 sequences, around half seen once. As for this clonotype: Its matching antigen is unknown.

The CDR3 has 15 amino acids. Trimming stripped 2 bases from V and 7 bases from J, with 17 bases between. CDR1 is MNHEY, CDR2 SMNVEV, per germline (reference sequence). Peripheral blood genomic DNA, not sorted cells or RNA, was the template. The chain joins TRBV27 to TRBJ1-2; TRBD1 is a possible D gene (5 bases). The source is a human donor with a solid tumor. The sequencing sample was made of blood. CDR3 sequence (DNA): TGTGCCAGCAGTTTAGACAGCTCCGACTGGGCTGGCTACACCTTC. Its protein product is CASSLDSSDWAGYTF.